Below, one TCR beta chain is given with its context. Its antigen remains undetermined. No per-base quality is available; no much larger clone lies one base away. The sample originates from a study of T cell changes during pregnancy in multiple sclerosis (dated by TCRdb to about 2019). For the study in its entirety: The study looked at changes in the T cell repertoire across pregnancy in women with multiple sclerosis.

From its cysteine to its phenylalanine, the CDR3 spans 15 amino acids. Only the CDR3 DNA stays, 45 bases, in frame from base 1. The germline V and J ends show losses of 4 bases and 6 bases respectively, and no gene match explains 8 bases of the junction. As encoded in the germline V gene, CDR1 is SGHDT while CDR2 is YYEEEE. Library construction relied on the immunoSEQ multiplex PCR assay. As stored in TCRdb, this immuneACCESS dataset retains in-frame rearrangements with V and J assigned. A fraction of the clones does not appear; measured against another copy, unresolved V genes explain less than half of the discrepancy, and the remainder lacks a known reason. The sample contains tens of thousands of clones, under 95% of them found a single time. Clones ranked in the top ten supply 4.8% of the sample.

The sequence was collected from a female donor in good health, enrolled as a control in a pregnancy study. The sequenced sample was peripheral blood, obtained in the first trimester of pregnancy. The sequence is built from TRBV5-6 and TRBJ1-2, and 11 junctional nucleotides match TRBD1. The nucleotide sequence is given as TGTGCCAGCAGCGCCGGGGACAGGGGGTTAGATGGCTACACCTTC. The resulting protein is CASSAGDRGLDGYTF.